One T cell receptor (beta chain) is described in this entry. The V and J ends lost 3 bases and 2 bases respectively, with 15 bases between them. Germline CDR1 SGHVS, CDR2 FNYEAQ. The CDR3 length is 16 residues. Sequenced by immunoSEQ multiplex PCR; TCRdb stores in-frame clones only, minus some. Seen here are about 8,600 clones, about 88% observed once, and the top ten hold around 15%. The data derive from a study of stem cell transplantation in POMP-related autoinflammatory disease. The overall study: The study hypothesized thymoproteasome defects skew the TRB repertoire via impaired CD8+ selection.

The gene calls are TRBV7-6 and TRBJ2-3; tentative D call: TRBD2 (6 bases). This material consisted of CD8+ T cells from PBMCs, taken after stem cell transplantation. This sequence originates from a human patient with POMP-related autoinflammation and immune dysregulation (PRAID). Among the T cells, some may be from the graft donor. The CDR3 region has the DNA TGTGCCAGCAGCTTGGACCAGGGAGGACTCACAGATACGCAGTATTTT. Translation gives CASSLDQGGLTDTQYF.